This T cell receptor (beta chain) was observed in a study of control samples from healthy donors and cancer patients. Clones were sequenced by immunoSEQ multiplex PCR, and TCRdb holds only the in-frame ones, with some missing. The table lists roughly 100,000 clones, about 80% of them singletons, with about 13% in the top ten. The CDR3 contains 15 residues. In germline, CDR1 is GTSNPN, CDR2 SVGIG (reference sequence). V lost 4 bases and J 0 bases, leaving 10 bases between the germline ends. Sequencing was carried out using blood. The TCR comes from a woman between 45 and 60 years old in good health. The rearrangement joins TRBV30 to TRBJ1-6; D ambiguous. The CDR3 here is CAWNVDSSYNSPLHF. The CDR3 DNA sequence: TGTGCCTGGAACGTGGATAGCTCCTATAATTCACCCCTCCACTTT. The complete variable domain, with remaining parts taken from reference TRBV30 and TRBJ1-6, reads SQTIHQWPATLVQPVGSPLSLECTVEGTSNPNLYWYRQAAGRGLQLLFYSVGIGQISSEVPQNLSASRPQDRQFILSSKKLLLSDSGFYLCAWNVDSSYNSPLHFGNGTRLTVT.